Listed here are 5 T cell receptor beta chains from one sample, sequenced in a study of T cell responses to AZD1222 COVID-19 vaccine. Generated by immunoSEQ multiplex PCR, the TCRdb table keeps only in-frame clones and is missing some. This sample has around 150,000 clones; 65% to 90% occur once, and the top ten carry around 7.9%. The starting material was peripheral blood, obtained 28 days after the second dose of the MenACWY control vaccine. These receptors were obtained from an adult who received the MenACWY meningococcal vaccine as a control.

The chain links TRBV11-3 to TRBJ1-2; D remains unclear. Germline V gene data show CDR1 as SGHNT and CDR2 as YENEEA. Trimming removed 8 bases from V and 6 bases from J, with 10 bases in between. The CDR3 runs to 11 residues. CDR3 amino acids: CASSAGHGYTF. CDR3 bases: TGTGCCAGCTCCGCCGGGCATGGCTACACCTTC.

This clone has only one observation. This chain uses TRBV13 with TRBJ1-1, with D possibly matching TRBD1 (6 bases). Germline V CDR1 and CDR2: PRHDT, FYEKMQ (reference sequence). This CDR3 has 16 amino acids. Trimming took off 5 bases at V and 5 bases at J, with 21 bases between the two ends. The CDR3 loop is CASSDTGPAWNTEAFF. In DNA form, the CDR3 reads TGTGCCAGCAGCGATACAGGGCCTGCGTGGAATACTGAAGCTTTCTTT.

V and J are TRBV7-6 and TRBJ1-5; possible D gene TRBD1, 5 bases. This CDR3 contains 14 residues. Germline V gene sequence: CDR1 SGHVS, CDR2 FNYEAQ. The V and J ends lost 5 bases and 4 bases respectively, with 12 bases between them. The CDR3, as DNA: TGTGCCAGCAGCCCCGGGGGATGGAATCAGCCCCAGCATTTT. Protein sequence: CASSPGGWNQPQHF.

The V gene is TRBV7-9, the J gene TRBJ1-4; D call uncertain. The CDR3 consists of 13 residues. V was trimmed by 2 bases and J by 8 bases, leaving 9 bases between them. The germline V gene has CDR1 SEHNR and CDR2 FQNEAQ (reference sequence). CDR3 bases: TGTGCCAGCAGCTTATCGACCGGAGAAAAACTGTTTTTT. It is translated as CASSLSTGEKLFF.

The chain joins TRBV10-2 to TRBJ1-6; TRBD1 might be the D (5 bases). Trimming pared 2 bases from V and 7 bases from J, leaving 12 bases between. The CDR3 length is 15 residues. Germline V gene sequence: CDR1 WSHSY, CDR2 SAAADI. In nucleotides, the CDR3 is TGCGCCAGCAGTGAGGGCACTTGGGGCAATTCACCCCTCCACTTT. It is translated as CASSEGTWGNSPLHF.